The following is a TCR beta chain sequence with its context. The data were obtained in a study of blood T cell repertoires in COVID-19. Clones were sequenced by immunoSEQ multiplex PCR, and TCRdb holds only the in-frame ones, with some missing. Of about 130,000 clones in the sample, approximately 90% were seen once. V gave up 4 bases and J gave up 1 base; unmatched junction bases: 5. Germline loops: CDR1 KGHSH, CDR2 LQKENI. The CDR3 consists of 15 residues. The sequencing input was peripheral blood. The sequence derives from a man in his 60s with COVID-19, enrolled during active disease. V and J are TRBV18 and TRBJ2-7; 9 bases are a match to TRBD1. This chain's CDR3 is CASSLPGQGSYEQYF. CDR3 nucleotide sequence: TGTGCCAGCTCACTCCCGGGACAGGGTTCCTACGAGCAGTACTTC.